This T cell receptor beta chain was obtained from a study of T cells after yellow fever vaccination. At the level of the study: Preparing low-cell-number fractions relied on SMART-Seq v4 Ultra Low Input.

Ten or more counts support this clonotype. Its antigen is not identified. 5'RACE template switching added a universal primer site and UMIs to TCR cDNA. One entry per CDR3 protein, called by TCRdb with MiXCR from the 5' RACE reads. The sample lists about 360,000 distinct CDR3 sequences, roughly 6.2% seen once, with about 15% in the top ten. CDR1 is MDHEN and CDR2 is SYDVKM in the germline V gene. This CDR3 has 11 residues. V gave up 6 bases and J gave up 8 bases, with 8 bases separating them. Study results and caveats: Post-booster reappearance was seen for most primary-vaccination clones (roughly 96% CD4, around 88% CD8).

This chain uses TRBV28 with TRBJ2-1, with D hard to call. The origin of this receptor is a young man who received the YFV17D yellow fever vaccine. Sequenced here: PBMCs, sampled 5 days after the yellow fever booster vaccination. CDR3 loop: CASRSLDEQFF. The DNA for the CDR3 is TGTGCCAGCAGATCCTTGGATGAGCAGTTCTTC. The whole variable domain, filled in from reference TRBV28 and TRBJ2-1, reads DVKVTQSSRYLVKRTGEKVFLECVQDMDHENMFWYRQDPGLGLRLIYFSYDVKMKEKGDIPEGYSVSREKKERFSLILESASTNQTSMYLCASRSLDEQFFGPGTRLTVL.